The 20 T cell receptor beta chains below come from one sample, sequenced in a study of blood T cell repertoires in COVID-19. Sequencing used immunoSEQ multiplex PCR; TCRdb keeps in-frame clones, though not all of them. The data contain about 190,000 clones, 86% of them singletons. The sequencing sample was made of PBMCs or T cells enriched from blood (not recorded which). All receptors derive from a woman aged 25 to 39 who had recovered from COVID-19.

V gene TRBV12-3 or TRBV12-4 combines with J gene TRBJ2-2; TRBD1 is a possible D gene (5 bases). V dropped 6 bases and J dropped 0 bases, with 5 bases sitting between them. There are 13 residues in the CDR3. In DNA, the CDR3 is TGTGCCAGCAGGACAGCGAACACCGGGGAGCTGTTTTTT. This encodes CASRTANTGELFF.

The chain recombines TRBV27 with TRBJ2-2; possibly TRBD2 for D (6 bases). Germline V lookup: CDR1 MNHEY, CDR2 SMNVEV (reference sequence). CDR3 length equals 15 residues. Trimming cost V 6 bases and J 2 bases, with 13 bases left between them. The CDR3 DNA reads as TGTGCCAGCAGCTGGCGGGACCCAAACACCGGGGAGCTGTTTTTT. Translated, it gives CASSWRDPNTGELFF.

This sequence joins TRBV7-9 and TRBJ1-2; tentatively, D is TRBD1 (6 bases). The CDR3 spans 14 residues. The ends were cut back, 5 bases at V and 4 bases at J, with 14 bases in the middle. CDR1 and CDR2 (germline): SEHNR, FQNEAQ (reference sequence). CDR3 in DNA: TGTGCCAGCAGCGCCGGGGGGGCGATCTATGGCTACACCTTC. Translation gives CASSAGGAIYGYTF.

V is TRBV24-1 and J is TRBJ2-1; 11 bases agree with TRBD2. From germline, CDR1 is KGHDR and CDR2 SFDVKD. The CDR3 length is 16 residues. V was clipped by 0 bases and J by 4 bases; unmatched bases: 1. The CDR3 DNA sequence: TGTGCCACCAGTGATTTGGGGACTAGCGGATACAATGAGCAGTTCTTC. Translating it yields CATSDLGTSGYNEQFF.

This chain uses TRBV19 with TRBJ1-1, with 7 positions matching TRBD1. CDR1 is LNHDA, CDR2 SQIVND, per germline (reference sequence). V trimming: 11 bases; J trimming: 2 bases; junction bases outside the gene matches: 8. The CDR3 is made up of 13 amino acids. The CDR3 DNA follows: TGTGCCGGCCGGGACAGAGCTAACACTGAAGCTTTCTTT. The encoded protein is CAGRDRANTEAFF.

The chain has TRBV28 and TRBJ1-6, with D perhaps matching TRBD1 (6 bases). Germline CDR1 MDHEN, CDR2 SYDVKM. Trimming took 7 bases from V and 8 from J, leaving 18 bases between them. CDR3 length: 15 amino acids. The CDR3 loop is CASISAQGRHSPLHF. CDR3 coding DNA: TGTGCCAGCATTTCCGCACAGGGTCGCCATTCACCCCTCCACTTT.

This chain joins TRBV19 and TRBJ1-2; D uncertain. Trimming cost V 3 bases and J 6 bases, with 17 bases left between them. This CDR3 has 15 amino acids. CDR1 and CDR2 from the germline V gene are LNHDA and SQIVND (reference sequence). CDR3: CASSIEDSSWDGYTF. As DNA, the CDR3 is TGTGCCAGTAGTATTGAGGATTCGAGCTGGGATGGCTACACCTTC.

CDR3 loop: CASSPGDLYNEQFF. CDR3 DNA sequence: TGTGCCAGTAGTCCCGGAGACCTCTACAATGAGCAGTTCTTC. The J gene is TRBJ2-1, the V gene TRBV19; D gene ambiguous. The V gene lost 5 bases and the J gene lost 3 bases, with 11 bases spanning the gap. Germline V CDR1 and CDR2: LNHDA, SQIVND (reference sequence). The CDR3 has 14 residues.

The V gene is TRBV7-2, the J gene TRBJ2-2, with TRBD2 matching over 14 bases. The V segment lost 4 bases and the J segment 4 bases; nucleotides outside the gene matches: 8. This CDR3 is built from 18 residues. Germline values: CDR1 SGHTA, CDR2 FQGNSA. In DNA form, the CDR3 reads TGTGCCAGCAGCTCCGGGACTAGCGGGAGTTGGTTCACCGGGGAGCTGTTTTTT. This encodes CASSSGTSGSWFTGELFF.

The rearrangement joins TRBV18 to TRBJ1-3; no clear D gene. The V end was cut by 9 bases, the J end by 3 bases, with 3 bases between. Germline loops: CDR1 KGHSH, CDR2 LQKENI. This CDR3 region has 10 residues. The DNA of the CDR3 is TGTGCCAGGAGTGGAAACACCATATATTTT. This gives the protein CARSGNTIYF.

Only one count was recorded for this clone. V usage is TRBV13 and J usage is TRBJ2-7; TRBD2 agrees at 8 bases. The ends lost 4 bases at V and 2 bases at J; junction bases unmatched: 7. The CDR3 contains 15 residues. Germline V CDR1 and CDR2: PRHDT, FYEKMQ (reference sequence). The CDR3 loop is CASSSTSGYTYEQYF. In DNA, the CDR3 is TGTGCCAGCAGCTCCACTAGCGGTTATACCTACGAGCAGTACTTC.

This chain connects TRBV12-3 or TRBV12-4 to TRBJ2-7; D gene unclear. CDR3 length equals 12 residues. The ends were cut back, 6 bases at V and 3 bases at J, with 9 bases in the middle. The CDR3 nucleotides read TGTGCCAGCAGCATAGAGAACTACGAGCAGTACTTC. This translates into CASSIENYEQYF.

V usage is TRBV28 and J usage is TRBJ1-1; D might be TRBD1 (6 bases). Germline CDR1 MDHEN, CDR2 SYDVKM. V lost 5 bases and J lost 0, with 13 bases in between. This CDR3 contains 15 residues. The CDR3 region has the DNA TGTGCCAGCAGTCTAGACCAGGGGTTGAACACTGAAGCTTTCTTT. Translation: CASSLDQGLNTEAFF.

The DNA of the CDR3 is TGCGCCAGCAGCTTGGCCGTAGGGAAGGCAGGGCGGATTATTGATTCACCCCTCCACTTT. Protein sequence: CASSLAVGKAGRIIDSPLHF. The chain uses TRBV5-1 and TRBJ1-6; D might be TRBD1 (5 bases). Germline V CDR1 and CDR2: SGHRS, YFSETQ. Trimming pared 0 bases from V and 8 bases from J, leaving 27 bases between. This CDR3 has 20 amino acids.

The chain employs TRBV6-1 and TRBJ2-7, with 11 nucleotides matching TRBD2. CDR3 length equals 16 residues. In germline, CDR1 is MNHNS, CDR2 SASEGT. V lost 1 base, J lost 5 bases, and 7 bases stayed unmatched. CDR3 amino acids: CASSEVLLAGANEQYF. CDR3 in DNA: TGTGCCAGCAGTGAAGTTTTACTAGCGGGAGCGAACGAGCAGTACTTC.

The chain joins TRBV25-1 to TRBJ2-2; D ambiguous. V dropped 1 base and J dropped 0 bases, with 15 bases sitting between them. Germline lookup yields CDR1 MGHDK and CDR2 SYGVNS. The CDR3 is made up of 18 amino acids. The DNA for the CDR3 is TGTGCCAGCAGTGAATTTAACTCACGTCGGGCGAACACCGGGGAGCTGTTTTTT. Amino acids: CASSEFNSRRANTGELFF.

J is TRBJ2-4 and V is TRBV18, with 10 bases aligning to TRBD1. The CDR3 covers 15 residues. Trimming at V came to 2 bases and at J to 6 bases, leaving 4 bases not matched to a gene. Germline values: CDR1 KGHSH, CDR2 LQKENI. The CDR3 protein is CASSPGGQGGNIQYF. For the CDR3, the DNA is TGTGCCAGCTCACCAGGCGGACAGGGGGGAAACATTCAGTACTTC.

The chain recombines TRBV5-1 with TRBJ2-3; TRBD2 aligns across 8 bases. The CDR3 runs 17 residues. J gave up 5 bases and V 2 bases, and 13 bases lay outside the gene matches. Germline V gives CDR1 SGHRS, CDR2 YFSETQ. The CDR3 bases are TGCGCCAGCAGCTTTGATGCCGCGGGAGGTCGGGTAGATACGCAGTATTTT. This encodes CASSFDAAGGRVDTQYF. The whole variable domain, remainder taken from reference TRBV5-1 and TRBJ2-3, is KAGVTQTPRYLIKTRGQQVTLSCSPISGHRSVSWYQQTPGQGLQFLFEYFSETQRNKGNFPGRFSGRQFSNSRSEMNVSTLELGDSALYLCASSFDAAGGRVDTQYFGPGTRLTVL.

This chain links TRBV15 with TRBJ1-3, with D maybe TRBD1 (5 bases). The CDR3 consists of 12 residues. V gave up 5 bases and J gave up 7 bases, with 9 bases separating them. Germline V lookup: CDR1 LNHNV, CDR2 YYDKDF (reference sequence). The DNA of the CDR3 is TGTGCCACCAGCGGGGCTAGGAACACCATATATTTT. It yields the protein CATSGARNTIYF.

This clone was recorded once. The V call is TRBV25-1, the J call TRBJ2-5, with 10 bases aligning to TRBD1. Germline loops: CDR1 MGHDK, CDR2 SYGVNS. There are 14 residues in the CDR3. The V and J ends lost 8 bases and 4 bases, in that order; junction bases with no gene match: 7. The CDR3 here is CASAGTGDPETQYF. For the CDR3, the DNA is TGTGCCAGCGCCGGGACAGGGGACCCAGAGACCCAGTACTTC. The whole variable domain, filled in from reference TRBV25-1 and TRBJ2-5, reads EADIYQTPRYLVIGTGKKITLECSQTMGHDKMYWYQQDPGMELHLIHYSYGVNSTEKGDLSSESTVSRIRTEHFPLTLESARPSHTSQYLCASAGTGDPETQYFGPGTRLLVL.